These 16 T cell receptor beta chains share one sample of origin, sequenced in a study of cytomegalovirus exposure and HLA in healthy donors. This PCR relied on a set of 60 Vbeta primers and 13 Jbeta primers. Some clones are missing from TCRdb's copy, which holds only in-frame ones; the method was immunoSEQ multiplex PCR. The table shows 150,000 to 200,000 clones, with around 76% occurring only once. Sequencing was carried out using PBMCs. The receptors come from a woman aged 40 to 50 in good health and CMV-seronegative.

The chain combines TRBV27 with TRBJ1-1; no definite D call. The ends were cut back, 0 bases at V and 0 bases at J, with 2 bases in the middle. Germline V gene data show CDR1 as MNHEY and CDR2 as SMNVEV (reference sequence). This CDR3 spans 13 amino acids. The chain's CDR3 is CASSLSLNTEAFF. DNA for the CDR3: TGTGCCAGCAGTTTATCCTTGAACACTGAAGCTTTCTTT.

This rearrangement joins TRBV2 to TRBJ2-1; TRBD2 is a possible D gene (6 bases). Trimming took 3 bases from V and 6 from J, leaving 18 bases between them. This CDR3 is built from 16 residues. The V gene's germline CDR1 is SNHLY and CDR2 FYNNEI. CDR3 residues: CASSDARDSIFNEQFF. DNA for the CDR3: TGTGCCAGCAGTGATGCGCGGGACTCCATTTTCAATGAGCAGTTCTTC.

The rearrangement uses TRBV2 and TRBJ2-7; 12 bases agree with TRBD1. The CDR3 covers 15 residues. Looked up from germline, CDR1 is SNHLY and CDR2 is FYNNEI. V was pared by 8 bases and J by 5 bases, with 10 bases of the junction left unmatched. The CDR3 bases are TGTGCCAGCGGAACCGGGACAGGGGGCTTGGACGAGCAGTACTTC. The encoded protein is CASGTGTGGLDEQYF.

The chain is built from TRBV7-8 and TRBJ1-5; 9 positions agree with TRBD1. V lost 3 bases, J lost 3 bases, and 6 bases stayed unmatched. Germline assignment: CDR1 SGHVS and CDR2 FQNEAQ. The CDR3 consists of 16 residues. In DNA form, the CDR3 reads TGTGCCAGCAGCTTCGAGGGACAGGGTAACAATCAGCCCCAGCATTTT. Translation gives CASSFEGQGNNQPQHF.

The V gene is TRBV27, the J gene TRBJ2-3, with D possibly TRBD1 on 5 matching bases. Germline V gives CDR1 MNHEY, CDR2 SMNVEV (reference sequence). This CDR3 region has 18 residues. With 6 bases removed from V and 3 bases from J, the gap between germline ends came to 25 bases. The CDR3 DNA follows: TGTGCCAGCAGGCAGCGTTTTGGGGCCGGAAGGGCGACAGATACGCAGTATTTT. This translates into CASRQRFGAGRATDTQYF.

The chain recombines TRBV2 with TRBJ2-3; the match to TRBD2 covers 10 bases. This CDR3 spans 15 amino acids. The ends lost 6 bases at V and 0 bases at J; junction bases unmatched: 3. CDR1 is SNHLY, CDR2 FYNNEI, per germline. The CDR3 spells CASSGLAASTDTQYF. The CDR3 nucleotides are TGTGCCAGCAGCGGACTAGCGGCTAGCACAGATACGCAGTATTTT. Full variable domain (remainder filled in from reference TRBV2 and TRBJ2-3): EPEVTQTPSHQVTQMGQEVILRCVPISNHLYFYWYRQILGQKVEFLVSFYNNEISEKSEIFDDQFSVERPDGSNFTLKIRSTKLEDSAMYFCASSGLAASTDTQYFGPGTRLTVL.

The V and J genes are TRBV18 and TRBJ1-5; 7 bases are shared with TRBD1. The J segment lost 5 bases and the V segment lost 5 bases, leaving 9 bases of the junction unmatched. The CDR3 totals 15 residues. Per the germline V gene, CDR1 is KGHSH and CDR2 is LQKENI. CDR3 sequence: CASSALTGTDQPQHF. The CDR3 DNA sequence: TGTGCCAGCTCAGCCTTGACAGGGACAGATCAGCCCCAGCATTTT. Based on the CDR3 plus reference TRBV18 and TRBJ1-5, the full variable domain is NAGVMQNPRHLVRRRGQEARLRCSPMKGHSHVYWYRQLPEEGLKFMVYLQKENIIDESGMPKERFSAEFPKEGPSILRIQQVVRGDSAAYFCASSALTGTDQPQHFGDGTRLSIL.

V gene TRBV5-1 combines with J gene TRBJ2-1; possible D gene TRBD2, 6 bases. CDR3 length equals 16 residues. Germline V CDR1 and CDR2: SGHRS, YFSETQ. V lost 0 bases and J 8 bases, leaving 18 bases between the germline ends. The chain's CDR3 is CASSLAVSSWGDEQFF. CDR3 coding DNA: TGCGCCAGCAGCTTGGCCGTGTCTAGCTGGGGGGATGAGCAGTTCTTC.

CDR3 DNA sequence: TGTGCCAGCAGCAAACAGGGTTCGGTTGGAAATGAGCAGTTCTTC. Its translation is CASSKQGSVGNEQFF. The chain combines TRBV6-4 with TRBJ2-1, with D perhaps matching TRBD1 (6 bases). This CDR3 is built from 15 residues. Germline V gene data show CDR1 as MRHNA and CDR2 as SNTAGT. The V end was cut by 6 bases, the J end by 7 bases, with 19 bases between.

This chain joins TRBV15 and TRBJ2-7; 10 bases match TRBD2. The CDR3 has 18 residues. The trim removed 0 bases at V and 2 bases at J, leaving 10 bases unmatched. Germline values: CDR1 LNHNV, CDR2 YYDKDF (reference sequence). The CDR3 here is CATSRDIIGLAATYEQYF. In nucleotides, the CDR3 is TGTGCCACCAGCAGAGATATAATAGGACTAGCGGCTACCTACGAGCAGTACTTC.

The rearrangement links TRBV27 to TRBJ2-1, with 7 bases identical to TRBD2. The CDR3 spans 15 residues. CDR1 is MNHEY and CDR2 is SMNVEV in the germline V gene (reference sequence). The V and J ends lost 5 bases and 2 bases, in that order; junction bases with no gene match: 6. For the CDR3, the DNA is TGTGCCAGCAGTGCACTAGCGTTGACCTACAATGAGCAGTTCTTC. As protein: CASSALALTYNEQFF.

The chain couples TRBV19 to TRBJ1-5; tentative D call: TRBD1 (5 bases). The CDR3 runs 13 residues. Trimming removed 6 bases at V and 5 bases at J, with 11 bases between. Germline CDR1 LNHDA, CDR2 SQIVND (reference sequence). This CDR3 reads CASSKGRDQPQHF. In DNA form, the CDR3 reads TGTGCCAGTAGCAAGGGGAGGGATCAGCCCCAGCATTTT.

This chain uses TRBV2 with TRBJ2-7; a possible D gene is TRBD2 (6 bases). V was trimmed by 4 bases and J by 6 bases, leaving 10 bases between them. This CDR3 contains 12 residues. From germline, CDR1 is SNHLY and CDR2 FYNNEI. This chain's CDR3 is CASSGGGIEQYF. In DNA form, the CDR3 reads TGTGCCAGCAGTGGAGGAGGGATCGAGCAGTACTTC.

This rearrangement joins TRBV7-3 to TRBJ1-1, with D tentatively TRBD1 (5 bases). Per germline, CDR1 SGHTA and CDR2 FQGTGA. V lost 4 bases and J 0 bases, leaving 12 bases between the germline ends. The CDR3 sequence is 15 residues long. This CDR3 reads CASSSSGLLNTEAFF. CDR3 DNA: TGTGCCAGCAGCTCCTCGGGACTCCTGAACACTGAAGCTTTCTTT.

The rearrangement uses TRBV5-6 and TRBJ2-5; 10 bases map to TRBD2. The CDR3 covers 16 residues. J was trimmed by 2 bases and V by 1 base; bases with no gene match: 5. Germline V CDR1 and CDR2: SGHDT, YYEEEE. The CDR3 region is CASSLLAGVRQETQYF. The CDR3 bases are TGTGCCAGCAGCTTGCTAGCGGGAGTTCGGCAAGAGACCCAGTACTTC.

CDR3 sequence: CASSLDRDYGYTF. CDR3 coding DNA: TGTGCCAGCAGCTTGGACAGGGACTATGGCTACACCTTC. V is TRBV7-3 and J is TRBJ1-2; 8 bases match TRBD1. V was pared by 3 bases and J by 3 bases, with 0 bases of the junction left unmatched. This CDR3 contains 13 residues. Per the germline V gene, CDR1 is SGHTA and CDR2 is FQGTGA.